This T cell receptor (beta chain) emerged from a study of neurological immune-mediated disorders. Study-level findings and limits: Among 34 multiple sclerosis patients, 18 had repertoires that phylogenetic grouping placed in one related-CDR3 cluster, a possible signature. Expanded clones shared no CDR3 amino acid sequences across subjects, suggesting private repertoires in all groups.

The method for making cDNA was 5'RACE, and it used 10-nucleotide random UMIs. From the 5' RACE reads, TCRdb called clonotypes with MiXCR, one entry per CDR3 protein. The sample gives some 80,000 distinct CDR3 sequences, under 4.5% of which show up once; approximately 5.4% is in the top ten. This clonotype was counted ten times or more. Its specificity is not known. V dropped 3 bases and J dropped 5; count of bases not matched to a gene: 4. CDR3 length: 14 residues. Time point of the sample: longitudinal time-point 3. The rearrangement links TRBV12-3 or TRBV12-4 to TRBJ2-5, with 9 bases fitting TRBD1. The clonotype was recovered from an older woman with multiple sclerosis. The sequencing sample was made of PBMCs. The chain's CDR3 is CASSLTGGGETQYF. The CDR3 nucleotides read TGTGCCAGCAGTTTGACAGGGGGAGGGGAGACCCAGTACTTC.